The 17 T cell receptor beta chains given below trace back to one sample, sequenced in a study of blood T cell repertoires in COVID-19. Clones were read by immunoSEQ multiplex PCR, and TCRdb kept only the in-frame ones, dropping some. The data show approximately 100,000 clones, with roughly 92% seen just once and more than 5.5% held by the top ten. What was sequenced was peripheral blood. Receptors were obtained from a man between 65 and 80 years old with acute or convalescent COVID-19.

V usage is TRBV9 and J usage is TRBJ2-5, with TRBD2 identical over 10 bases. Trimming took 4 bases from V and 5 from J; bases not matched to a gene: 2. This CDR3 is built from 13 residues. Germline assignment: CDR1 SGDLS and CDR2 YYNGEE. CDR3 in amino acids: CASSLAGDETQYF. DNA of the CDR3: TGTGCCAGCAGCCTAGCGGGAGACGAGACCCAGTACTTC.

This rearrangement joins TRBV13 to TRBJ1-1, with 9 bases fitting TRBD1. Germline V gene data show CDR1 as PRHDT and CDR2 as FYEKMQ (reference sequence). The CDR3 has 15 amino acids. V was pared by 5 bases and J by 4 bases, with 8 bases of the junction left unmatched. The CDR3 bases are TGTGCCAGCAGCGCCCGACAGACAGGGGGCACTGAAGCTTTCTTT. Translated: CASSARQTGGTEAFF.

CDR3 region: CASSTGGLFF. The CDR3 bases are TGTGCCAGCAGCACAGGGGGCTTGTTCTTC. The rearrangement links TRBV27 to TRBJ2-1, with 9 bases lining up with TRBD1. Germline-derived CDR1 and CDR2 are MNHEY and SMNVEV (reference sequence). Trimming cost V 6 bases and J 15 bases; bases outside gene matches: 3. There are 10 residues in the CDR3.

A note on this clone: A junction boundary mismatches the germline segment, possibly from a read error. This chain's CDR3 is CASSFLTSGSSHEQYF. As DNA, the CDR3 is TGTGCCAGCAGTTTTCTGACTAGCGGGAGCTCCCACGAGCAGTACTTC. V is TRBV27 and J is TRBJ2-7, with 12 bases aligning to TRBD2. The CDR3 is 16 residues long. Germline CDR1 MNHEY, CDR2 SMNVEV (reference sequence).

The chain recombines TRBV6-1 with TRBJ1-4; unclear D gene. The CDR3 spans 12 residues. The ends were cut back, 2 bases at V and 12 bases at J, with 10 bases in the middle. Germline CDR1 is MNHNS and CDR2 is SASEGT. This CDR3 reads CASSERERELFF. CDR3 bases: TGTGCCAGCAGTGAACGGGAACGGGAACTGTTTTTT.

Of note for this clone: One end of the junction is discordant with germline, which a read error may explain. The rearrangement links TRBV29-1 to TRBJ2-7; 8 positions match TRBD2. This CDR3 region has 17 residues. The V gene's germline CDR1 is SQVTM and CDR2 ANQGSEA. The DNA for the CDR3 is TGCAGAGTTGGAGGGCTAGCGGGCGAAGGGAACTCCTACGAGCAGTACTTC. Amino acids: CRVGGLAGEGNSYEQYF.

Remarks on this clone: Different DNA sequences within this sample yield the same CDR3. The chain joins TRBV7-2 to TRBJ1-5, with D possibly matching TRBD1 (6 bases). CDR1 is SGHTA and CDR2 is FQGNSA in the germline V gene. The germline V and J ends were trimmed by 3 bases and 0 bases, with 6 bases remaining between them. The CDR3 has 14 amino acids. CDR3 coding DNA: TGTGCCAGCAGCTTGGACAGTAGCAATCAGCCCCAGCATTTT. Protein sequence: CASSLDSSNQPQHF.

V gene TRBV4-2 combines with J gene TRBJ2-1, with 7 positions matching TRBD2. Germline CDR1 LGHNA, CDR2 YNFKEQ. V shed 0 bases, J shed 3 bases, and the junction held 5 bases outside the gene matches. This CDR3 spans 16 amino acids. CDR3 coding DNA: TGTGCCAGCAGCCAAGAAACGGCGGGAGACTACAATGAGCAGTTCTTC. Its protein is CASSQETAGDYNEQFF.

In this sample, this clone turned up once. The rearrangement joins TRBV19 to TRBJ1-4; D is unresolved. CDR1 is LNHDA, CDR2 SQIVND, per germline (reference sequence). V dropped 2 bases and J dropped 6 bases, with 13 bases sitting between them. The CDR3 is made up of 15 amino acids. The CDR3 here is CASSILTGGDEKLFF. Here the CDR3 DNA reads TGTGCCAGTAGTATATTGACGGGTGGTGATGAAAAACTGTTTTTT.

The rearrangement joins TRBV21-1 to TRBJ1-2; the table names TRBD1, a call not compared with the DNA. TRBV21-1 is shown as a pseudogene. The CDR3 covers 16 residues. CDR3 loop: CASSKGTGVVNYGYTF. The CDR3 nucleotides are TGTGCCAGCAGCAAAGGGACAGGGGTAGTTAACTATGGCTACACCTTC.

This clone appeared once. The chain is built from TRBV5-1 and TRBJ2-5; 8 bases map to TRBD2. The CDR3 consists of 15 residues. The trim removed 6 bases at V and 4 bases at J, leaving 11 bases unmatched. Germline V gene lookup returns CDR1 SGHRS and CDR2 YFSETQ. The CDR3 coding sequence is TGCGCCAGCAAAAGGGATGCGGGAGGCGGAGAGACCCAGTACTTC. The encoded protein is CASKRDAGGGETQYF.

The V call is TRBV19, the J call TRBJ2-7; TRBD2 is a possible D gene (7 bases). Deletions cut 6 bases from V and 5 bases from J, with 17 bases between. The CDR3 sequence is 14 residues long. CDR1 is LNHDA and CDR2 is SQIVND in the germline V gene (reference sequence). Here the CDR3 DNA reads TGTGCCAGTAGGGGGGGGCGGTTGAAACACGAGCAGTACTTC. Its protein product is CASRGGRLKHEQYF.

The V gene is TRBV11-3, the J gene TRBJ1-5, with 7 bases matching TRBD1. The CDR3 covers 15 residues. The germline V gene has CDR1 SGHNT and CDR2 YENEEA. After removal of 4 bases from V and 6 bases from J, the junction contained 9 bases not matched to a gene. The CDR3 DNA reads TGTGCCAGCAGCTCCAGGGGGACGGGTGGTCAGCCCCAGCATTTT. Translated: CASSSRGTGGQPQHF.

The chain employs TRBV27 and TRBJ2-1; 16 nucleotides line up with TRBD2. The CDR3 is 15 residues long. V shed 11 bases, J shed 2 bases, and the junction held 3 bases outside the gene matches. Germline CDR1 reads MNHEY; CDR2 reads SMNVEV (reference sequence). CDR3 sequence: CASGTSGRAYNEQFF. In DNA, the CDR3 is TGTGCCTCCGGGACTAGCGGGAGGGCCTACAATGAGCAGTTCTTC.

DNA for the CDR3: TGTGCCAGCTCACAGACGGGGAACACTGAAGCTTTCTTT. This encodes CASSQTGNTEAFF. The chain combines TRBV18 with TRBJ1-1; D ambiguous. This CDR3 region has 13 residues. CDR1 is KGHSH, CDR2 LQKENI, per germline. The germline V and J ends were trimmed by 4 bases and 1 base, with 7 bases remaining between them.

The chain links TRBV6-5 to TRBJ1-1; 7 bases align to TRBD1. CDR1 is MNHEY, CDR2 SVGAGI, per germline. Trimming took 2 bases from V and 4 from J; bases not matched to a gene: 10. The CDR3 extends over 16 amino acids. The CDR3: CASSYQGGRVGTEAFF. CDR3 sequence (DNA): TGTGCCAGCAGTTACCAGGGGGGCAGGGTCGGCACTGAAGCTTTCTTT.

The chain links TRBV11-3 to TRBJ2-1; TRBD1 matches 9 bases. The CDR3 runs to 15 residues. Germline V gene lookup returns CDR1 SGHNT and CDR2 YENEEA. V lost 6 bases to trimming and J lost 7 bases; unmatched junction nucleotides: 10. CDR3 nucleotides: TGTGCCAGCAGTGTACAGGGGGCTGGAAAGAATGAGCAGTTCTTC. Protein: CASSVQGAGKNEQFF.